The 18 T cell receptor beta chains in this list originate from one sample, sequenced in a study of blood T cell repertoires in COVID-19 (dated by TCRdb to about 2020). The library was obtained by the immunoSEQ multiplex PCR assay. Sourced from immuneACCESS, this table was stored by TCRdb with only in-frame sequences that have V and J called. A share of the clones is absent; for the studies checked, an unresolved V gene accounts for under half, and the remainder has no known explanation. The table for this sample lists over 100,000 clones; roughly 81% of them were counted only once. The top ten hold about 9.4% of the sample. Sequenced: peripheral blood. The receptors stem from a human donor in a cohort sampled during active COVID-19.

The sample holds a few counts of this clone. The rearrangement uses TRBV7-2 and TRBJ1-2, with D possibly TRBD1 on 5 matching bases. CDR3 length: 15 amino acids. V was trimmed by 7 bases and J by 4 bases, leaving 19 bases between them. Per germline, CDR1 SGHTA and CDR2 FQGNSA. Here the CDR3 DNA reads TGTGCCAGCACCCCTCGCGCAGACAGTCTCTATGGCTACACCTTC. Its translation is CASTPRADSLYGYTF.

This clone was found once. The V and J genes are TRBV28 and TRBJ1-6, with 8 bases identical to TRBD1. Germline V CDR1 and CDR2: MDHEN, SYDVKM. V was clipped by 3 bases and J by 4 bases; unmatched bases: 8. The CDR3 has 17 residues. CDR3 bases: TGTGCCAGCAGTTTTACAGGGGGGAGGAATTATAATTCACCCCTCCACTTT. Its protein product is CASSFTGGRNYNSPLHF.

The genes are TRBV28 and TRBJ1-4; no clear D. This CDR3 is 13 amino acids long. V lost 3 bases and J 2 bases, leaving 4 bases between the germline ends. Germline assignment: CDR1 MDHEN and CDR2 SYDVKM. CDR3 sequence reads: CASSFSTNEKLFF. The DNA for the CDR3 is TGTGCCAGCAGTTTCTCCACTAATGAAAAACTGTTTTTT.

The rearrangement uses TRBV5-1 and TRBJ2-5; TRBD2 agrees at 8 bases. The CDR3 covers 15 residues. Germline CDR1 SGHRS, CDR2 YFSETQ. After removal of 6 bases from V and 3 bases from J, the junction contained 10 bases not matched to a gene. The CDR3 loop is CASTKAGVVEETQYF. DNA for the CDR3: TGCGCCAGCACCAAAGCGGGGGTGGTTGAAGAGACCCAGTACTTC.

This chain connects TRBV27 to TRBJ1-6; perhaps TRBD1 as D (6 bases). The CDR3 spans 13 residues. The germline V and J ends were trimmed by 5 bases and 5 bases, with 7 bases remaining between them. Germline V gene sequence: CDR1 MNHEY, CDR2 SMNVEV (reference sequence). CDR3 amino acids: CASSRQDNSPLHF. The DNA for the CDR3 is TGTGCCAGCAGTAGACAGGATAATTCACCCCTCCACTTT.

The chain links TRBV5-6 to TRBJ2-2; 8 bases align to TRBD1. J lost 4 bases, V lost 0 bases, and 2 bases had no gene match. The germline V gene encodes CDR1 SGHDT and CDR2 YYEEEE. This CDR3 spans 15 amino acids. CDR3 protein: CASSLGTGTTGELFF. The CDR3 DNA is TGTGCCAGCAGCTTGGGGACAGGGACCACCGGGGAGCTGTTTTTT.

V gene TRBV28 combines with J gene TRBJ1-3, with no clear D. Looked up from germline, CDR1 is MDHEN and CDR2 is SYDVKM. The CDR3 is 14 amino acids. Trimming removed 7 bases at V and 4 bases at J, with 14 bases between. CDR3 nucleotide sequence: TGTGCCAGCACCCCCCCCCTCTACGGAAACACCATATATTTT. Protein product: CASTPPLYGNTIYF.

This chain uses TRBV3-1 (or the pseudogene TRBV3-2) with TRBJ2-5; 11 nucleotides match TRBD2. From germline, CDR1 is LGHDT and CDR2 YNNKEL (reference sequence). This CDR3 has 17 residues. V lost 0 bases, J lost 5 bases, and 8 bases stayed unmatched. CDR3 nucleotide sequence: TGTGCCAGCAGCCAAGAAGTGGTAGCGGGGGGGCGTGAGACCCAGTACTTC. Amino acid sequence: CASSQEVVAGGRETQYF.

This clone was counted ten times or more. The V and J genes are TRBV7-9 and TRBJ2-2, with TRBD2 matching 8 bases. The CDR3 has 16 amino acids. The V segment lost 5 bases and the J segment 0 bases; nucleotides outside the gene matches: 5. The V gene's germline CDR1 is SEHNR and CDR2 FQNEAQ (reference sequence). The CDR3 is CASSPPGGTNTGELFF. The CDR3 bases are TGTGCCAGCAGCCCCCCGGGGGGGACGAACACCGGGGAGCTGTTTTTT. Filled out from reference TRBV7-9 and TRBJ2-2, the complete variable domain reads DTGVSQNPRHKITKRGQNVTFRCDPISEHNRLYWYRQTLGQGPEFLTYFQNEAQLEKSRLLSDRFSAERPKGSFSTLEIQRTEQGDSAMYLCASSPPGGTNTGELFFGEGSRLTVL.

The DNA for the CDR3 is TGTGCCAGCAGTATCGACAGGGTGAACACTGAAGCTTTCTTT. This codes for CASSIDRVNTEAFF. The chain is built from TRBV6-5 and TRBJ1-1, with 7 nucleotides matching TRBD1. This CDR3 contains 14 residues. The germline CDR1 and CDR2 sequences are MNHEY and SVGAGI. V shed 5 bases, J shed 0 bases, and the junction held 3 bases outside the gene matches.

This chain links TRBV18 with TRBJ2-3, with D possibly being TRBD2 (6 bases). V dropped 6 bases and J dropped 4 bases, with 11 bases sitting between them. CDR3 length: 13 residues. Germline V gene sequence: CDR1 KGHSH, CDR2 LQKENI. CDR3 region: CASSPLASDTQYF. The DNA for the CDR3 is TGTGCCAGCTCTCCGCTAGCGTCAGATACGCAGTATTTT. The whole variable domain, filled in from reference TRBV18 and TRBJ2-3, reads NAGVMQNPRHLVRRRGQEARLRCSPMKGHSHVYWYRQLPEEGLKFMVYLQKENIIDESGMPKERFSAEFPKEGPSILRIQQVVRGDSAAYFCASSPLASDTQYFGPGTRLTVL.

In this sample, this clone turned up a few times. The J gene is TRBJ1-1, the V gene TRBV3-1 (or the pseudogene TRBV3-2); 7 bases agree with TRBD1. The CDR3 runs to 16 residues. The V and J ends lost 0 bases and 3 bases, in that order; junction bases with no gene match: 7. Germline CDR1 LGHDT, CDR2 YNNKEL (reference sequence). CDR3 protein: CASSQDSSRGDTEAFF. As DNA, the CDR3 is TGTGCCAGCAGCCAAGATTCGTCCAGGGGGGACACTGAAGCTTTCTTT.

The chain links TRBV12-5 to TRBJ1-5; possible D gene TRBD1, 6 bases. V gave up 5 bases and J gave up 10 bases, with 9 bases separating them. The CDR3 runs to 11 residues. The germline V gene encodes CDR1 LGHNT and CDR2 FRNRAP. The CDR3 nucleotides are TGTGCTAGTGGTACAGGGTCCCCCCAGCATTTT. Protein product: CASGTGSPQHF.

This chain links TRBV19 with TRBJ1-3; TRBD1 matches 7 bases. The CDR3 has 14 amino acids. J gave up 4 bases and V 4 bases, and 4 bases lay outside the gene matches. CDR1 LNHDA and CDR2 SQIVND come from the germline V gene (reference sequence). The CDR3 protein is CASSTGQFGNTIYF. In nucleotides, the CDR3 is TGTGCCAGTAGTACGGGACAGTTCGGAAACACCATATATTTT. Filled out from reference TRBV19 and TRBJ1-3, the complete variable domain reads DGGITQSPKYLFRKEGQNVTLSCEQNLNHDAMYWYRQDPGQGLRLIYYSQIVNDFQKGDIAEGYSVSREKKESFPLTVTSAQKNPTAFYLCASSTGQFGNTIYFGEGSWLTVV.

The gene calls are TRBV5-4 and TRBJ1-2; no definite D call. Germline V gene lookup returns CDR1 SGHNT and CDR2 YYREEE (reference sequence). The CDR3 has 13 amino acids. V lost 0 bases to trimming and J lost 6 bases, with 9 bases between them. CDR3 nucleotide sequence: TGTGCCAGCAGCTTGGGTATAGTTGATGGCTACACCTTC. Amino acid sequence: CASSLGIVDGYTF. Variable domain in full (rest from reference TRBV5-4 and TRBJ1-2): ETGVTQSPTHLIKTRGQQVTLRCSSQSGHNTVSWYQQALGQGPQFIFQYYREEENGRGNFPPRFSGLQFPNYSSELNVNALELDDSALYLCASSLGIVDGYTFGSGTRLTVV.

The chain uses TRBV28 and TRBJ2-7, with D unresolved. CDR3 length equals 12 residues. Germline V gene lookup returns CDR1 MDHEN and CDR2 SYDVKM. The V and J ends lost 5 bases and 2 bases respectively, with 7 bases between them. Here the CDR3 reads CASSTSPYEQYF. CDR3 bases: TGTGCCAGCAGTACATCTCCCTACGAGCAGTACTTC.

The chain recombines TRBV11-2 with TRBJ2-7; D gene ambiguous. Germline lookup yields CDR1 SGHAT and CDR2 FQNNGV. The CDR3 length is 13 residues. The V end was cut by 1 base, the J end by 2 bases, with 6 bases between. CDR3 nucleotide sequence: TGTGCCAGCAGCTTAGCGCCAGCCTACGAGCAGTACTTC. Translating gives CASSLAPAYEQYF.

The gene calls are TRBV5-6 and TRBJ2-7; TRBD1 agrees at 7 bases. Looked up from germline, CDR1 is SGHDT and CDR2 is YYEEEE. The ends lost 3 bases at V and 2 bases at J; junction bases unmatched: 8. CDR3 length: 15 residues. CDR3 sequence (DNA): TGTGCCAGCAGCTCGAGCTTACAGGGGACCTACGAGCAGTACTTC. Encoded protein: CASSSSLQGTYEQYF. Full variable domain (missing parts from reference TRBV5-6 and TRBJ2-7): DAGVTQSPTHLIKTRGQQVTLRCSPKSGHDTVSWYQQALGQGPQFIFQYYEEEERQRGNFPDRFSGHQFPNYSSELNVNALLLGDSALYLCASSSSLQGTYEQYFGPGTRLTVT.